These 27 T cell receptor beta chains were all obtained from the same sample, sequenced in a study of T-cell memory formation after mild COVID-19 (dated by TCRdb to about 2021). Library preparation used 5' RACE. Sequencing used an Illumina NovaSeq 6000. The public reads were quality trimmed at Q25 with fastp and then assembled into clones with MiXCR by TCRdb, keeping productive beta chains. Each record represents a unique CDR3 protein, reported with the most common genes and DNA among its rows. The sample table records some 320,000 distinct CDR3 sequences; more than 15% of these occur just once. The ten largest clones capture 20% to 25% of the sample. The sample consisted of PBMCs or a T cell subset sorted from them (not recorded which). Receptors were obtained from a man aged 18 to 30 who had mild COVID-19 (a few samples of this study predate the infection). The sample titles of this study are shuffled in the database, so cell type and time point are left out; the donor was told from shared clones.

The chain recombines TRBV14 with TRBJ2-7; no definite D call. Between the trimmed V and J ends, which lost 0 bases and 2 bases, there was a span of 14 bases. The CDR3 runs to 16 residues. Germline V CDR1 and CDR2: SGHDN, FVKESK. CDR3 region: CASSQDVTRLTYEQYV. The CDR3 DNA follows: TGTGCCAGCAGCCAAGACGTCACGCGACTCACCTACGAGCAGTACGTC.

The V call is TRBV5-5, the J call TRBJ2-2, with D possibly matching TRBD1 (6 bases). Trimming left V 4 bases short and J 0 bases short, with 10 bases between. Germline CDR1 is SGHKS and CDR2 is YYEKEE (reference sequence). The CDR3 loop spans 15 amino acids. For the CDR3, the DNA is TGTGCCAGCAGCCGGACAGTCGCGAACACCGGGGAGCTGTTTTTT. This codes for CASSRTVANTGELFF.

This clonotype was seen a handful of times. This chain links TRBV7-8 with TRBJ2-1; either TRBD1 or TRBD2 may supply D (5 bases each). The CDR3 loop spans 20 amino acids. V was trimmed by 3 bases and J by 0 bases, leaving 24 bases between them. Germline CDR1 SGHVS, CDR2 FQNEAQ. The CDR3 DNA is TGTGCCAGCAGCTTCCCGGGGCCCGAATTAAATCTTAGCTCCTACAATGAGCAGTTCTTC. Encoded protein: CASSFPGPELNLSSYNEQFF.

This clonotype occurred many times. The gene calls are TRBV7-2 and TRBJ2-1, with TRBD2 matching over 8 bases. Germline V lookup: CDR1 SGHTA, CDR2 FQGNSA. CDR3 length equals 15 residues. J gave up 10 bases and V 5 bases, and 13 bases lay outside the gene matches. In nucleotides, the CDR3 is TGTGCCAGCAGCGGGATCGCGGGGGGCGGGGTGGAGCAGTTCTTC. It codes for CASSGIAGGGVEQFF.

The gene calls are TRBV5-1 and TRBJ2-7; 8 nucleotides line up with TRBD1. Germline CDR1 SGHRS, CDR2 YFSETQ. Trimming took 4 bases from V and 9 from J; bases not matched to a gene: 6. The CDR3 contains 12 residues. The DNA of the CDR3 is TGCGCCAGCAGCCTGGACAGGGAAAGGCAGTACTTC. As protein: CASSLDRERQYF.

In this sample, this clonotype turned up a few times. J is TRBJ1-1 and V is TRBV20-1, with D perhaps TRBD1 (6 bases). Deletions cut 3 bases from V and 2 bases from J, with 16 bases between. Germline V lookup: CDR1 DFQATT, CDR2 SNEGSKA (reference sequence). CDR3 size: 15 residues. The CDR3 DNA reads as TGCAGTGCTAGCGGGTCCCACGGGGGCAACACTGAAGCTTTCTTT. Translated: CSASGSHGGNTEAFF.

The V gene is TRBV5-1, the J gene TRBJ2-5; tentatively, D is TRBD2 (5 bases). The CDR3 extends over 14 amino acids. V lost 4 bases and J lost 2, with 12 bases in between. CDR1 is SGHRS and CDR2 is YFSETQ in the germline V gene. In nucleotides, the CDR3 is TGCGCCAGCAGCCCCCGGACTTCGCAAGAGACCCAGTACTTC. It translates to CASSPRTSQETQYF.

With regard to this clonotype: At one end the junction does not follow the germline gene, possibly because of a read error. The CDR3 nucleotides read TGTGCCATCAGAGGAGACAGGGAATCCTCCAATGAGCAGTTCTTC. Translated, it gives CAIRGDRESSNEQFF. The chain joins TRBV10-3 to TRBJ2-1, with TRBD1 matching 7 bases. The CDR3 contains 15 residues. From germline, CDR1 is ENHRY and CDR2 SYGVKD.

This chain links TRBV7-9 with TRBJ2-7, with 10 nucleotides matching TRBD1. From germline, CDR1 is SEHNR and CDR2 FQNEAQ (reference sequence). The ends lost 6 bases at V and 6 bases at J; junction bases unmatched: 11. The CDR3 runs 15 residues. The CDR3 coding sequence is TGTGCCAGCAGTTCTCCGGGACAGGGGAGAGGCGAGCAGTACGTC. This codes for CASSSPGQGRGEQYV.

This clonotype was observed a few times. In DNA form, the CDR3 reads TGTGCCAGCAGCCGTGGACAGACGGTCTACGAGCAGTACTTC. It yields the protein CASSRGQTVYEQYF. V is TRBV7-9 and J is TRBJ2-7, with D perhaps matching TRBD1 (6 bases). CDR1 and CDR2 (germline): SEHNR, FQNEAQ (reference sequence). V was pared by 5 bases and J by 3 bases, with 14 bases between. The CDR3 is made up of 14 amino acids.

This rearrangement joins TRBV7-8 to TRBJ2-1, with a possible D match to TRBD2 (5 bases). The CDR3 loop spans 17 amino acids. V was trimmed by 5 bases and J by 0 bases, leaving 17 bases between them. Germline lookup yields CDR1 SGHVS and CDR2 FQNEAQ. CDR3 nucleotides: TGTGCCAGCAGCCGACTCCGGTCGGGGAGCTCCTACAATGAGCAGTTCTTC. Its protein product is CASSRLRSGSSYNEQFF.

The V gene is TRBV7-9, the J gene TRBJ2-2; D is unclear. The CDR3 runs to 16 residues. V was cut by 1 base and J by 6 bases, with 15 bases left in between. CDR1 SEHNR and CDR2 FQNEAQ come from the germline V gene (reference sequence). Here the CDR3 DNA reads TGTGCCAGCAGCTTAGACCGGGTTCCCCCCCCCGGGGAGCTGTTTTTT. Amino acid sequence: CASSLDRVPPPGELFF.

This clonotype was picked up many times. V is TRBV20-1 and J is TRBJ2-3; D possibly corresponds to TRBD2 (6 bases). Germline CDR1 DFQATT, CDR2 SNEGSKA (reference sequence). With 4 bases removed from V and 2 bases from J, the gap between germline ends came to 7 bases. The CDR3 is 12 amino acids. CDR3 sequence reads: CSATGDTDTQYF. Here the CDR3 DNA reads TGCAGTGCTACGGGGGACACAGATACGCAGTATTTT.

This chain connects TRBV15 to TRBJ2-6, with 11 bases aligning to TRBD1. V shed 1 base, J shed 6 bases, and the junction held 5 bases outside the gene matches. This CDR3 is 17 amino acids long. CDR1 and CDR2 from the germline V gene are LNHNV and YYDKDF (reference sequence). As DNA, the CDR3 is TGTGCCACCAGCAGAGGGACAGGGGGCGTCGTGGCCAACGTCCTGACTTTC. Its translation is CATSRGTGGVVANVLTF.

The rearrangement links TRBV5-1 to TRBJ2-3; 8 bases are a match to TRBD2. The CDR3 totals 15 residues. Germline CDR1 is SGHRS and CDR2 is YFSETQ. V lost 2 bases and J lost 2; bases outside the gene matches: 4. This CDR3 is CASSFASGLTDTQYF. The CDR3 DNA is TGCGCCAGCAGCTTTGCTAGCGGGCTCACAGATACGCAGTATTTT.

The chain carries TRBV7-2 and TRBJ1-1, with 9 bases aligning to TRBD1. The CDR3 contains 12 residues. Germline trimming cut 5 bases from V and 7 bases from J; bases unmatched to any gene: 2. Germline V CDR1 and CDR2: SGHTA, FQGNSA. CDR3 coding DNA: TGTGCCAGCAGCACGGACAGGGGTGAAGCTTTCTTT. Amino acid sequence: CASSTDRGEAFF. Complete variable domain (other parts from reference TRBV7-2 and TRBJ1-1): GAGVSQSPSNKVTEKGKDVELRCDPISGHTALYWYRQSLGQGLEFLIYFQGNSAPDKSGLPSDRFSAERTGGSVSTLTIQRTQQEDSAVYLCASSTDRGEAFFGQGTRLTVV.

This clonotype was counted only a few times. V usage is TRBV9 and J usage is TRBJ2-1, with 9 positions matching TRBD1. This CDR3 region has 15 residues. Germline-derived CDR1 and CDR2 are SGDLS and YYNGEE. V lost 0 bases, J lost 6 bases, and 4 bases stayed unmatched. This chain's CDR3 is CASSVEGQGTNEQFF. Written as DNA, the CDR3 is TGTGCCAGCAGCGTAGAGGGACAGGGAACCAATGAGCAGTTCTTC.

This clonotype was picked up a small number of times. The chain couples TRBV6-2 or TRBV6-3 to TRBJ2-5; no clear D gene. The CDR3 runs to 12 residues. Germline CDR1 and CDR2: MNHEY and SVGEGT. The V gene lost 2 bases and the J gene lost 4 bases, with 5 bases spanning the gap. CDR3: CASSYIRETQYF. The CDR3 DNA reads TGTGCCAGCAGTTACATTCGAGAGACCCAGTACTTC.

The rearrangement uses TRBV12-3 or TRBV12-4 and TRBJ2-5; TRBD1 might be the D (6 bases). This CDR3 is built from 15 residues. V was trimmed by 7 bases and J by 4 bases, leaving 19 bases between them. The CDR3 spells CASNPRGRTVETQYF. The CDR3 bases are TGTGCCAGCAACCCACGGGGTAGGACAGTAGAGACCCAGTACTTC.

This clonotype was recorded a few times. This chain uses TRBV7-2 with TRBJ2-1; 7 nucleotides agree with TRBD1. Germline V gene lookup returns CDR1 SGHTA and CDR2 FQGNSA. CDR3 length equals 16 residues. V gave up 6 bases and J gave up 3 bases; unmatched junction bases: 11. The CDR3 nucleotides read TGTGCCAGCAGACCACAGGGGACGATCCTCTACAATGAGCAGTTCTTC. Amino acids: CASRPQGTILYNEQFF.

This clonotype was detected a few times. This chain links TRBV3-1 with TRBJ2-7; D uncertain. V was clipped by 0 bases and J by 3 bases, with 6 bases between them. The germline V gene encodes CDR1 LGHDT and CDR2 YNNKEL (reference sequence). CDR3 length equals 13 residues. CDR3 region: CASSQEPRYEQYF. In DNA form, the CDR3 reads TGTGCCAGCAGCCAAGAACCCCGCTACGAGCAGTACTTC.

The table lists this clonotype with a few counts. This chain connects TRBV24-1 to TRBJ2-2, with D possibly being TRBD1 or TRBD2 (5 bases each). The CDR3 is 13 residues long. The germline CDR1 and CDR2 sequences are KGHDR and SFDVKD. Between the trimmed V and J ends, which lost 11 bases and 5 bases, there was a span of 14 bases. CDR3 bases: TGTGCCATCGGGGAATGGGGGACCGGGGAGCTGTTTTTT. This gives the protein CAIGEWGTGELFF.

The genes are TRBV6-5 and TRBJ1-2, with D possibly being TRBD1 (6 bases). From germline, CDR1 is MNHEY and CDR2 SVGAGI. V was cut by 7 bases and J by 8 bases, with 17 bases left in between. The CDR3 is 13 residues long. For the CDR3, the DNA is TGTGCCAGCATCGATCCCAGGGGACGGGGCTACACCTTC. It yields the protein CASIDPRGRGYTF.

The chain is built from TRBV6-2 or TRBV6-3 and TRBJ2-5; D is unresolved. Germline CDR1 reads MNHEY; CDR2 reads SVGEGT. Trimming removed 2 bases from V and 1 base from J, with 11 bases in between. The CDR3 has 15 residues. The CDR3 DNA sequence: TGTGCCAGCAGTTACAGTTTTGAAGTCCAAGAGACCCAGTACTTC. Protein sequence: CASSYSFEVQETQYF.

The CDR3 bases are TGCGCCAGCAGCGCGCCGGGGGCGGGGGACTACGAGCAGTACTTC. It is translated as CASSAPGAGDYEQYF. The gene calls are TRBV4-1 and TRBJ2-7; weak D call: TRBD2 (7 bases). Per the germline V gene, CDR1 is MGHRA and CDR2 is YSYEKL. The germline V and J ends were trimmed by 5 bases and 3 bases, with 17 bases remaining between them. The CDR3 covers 15 residues.

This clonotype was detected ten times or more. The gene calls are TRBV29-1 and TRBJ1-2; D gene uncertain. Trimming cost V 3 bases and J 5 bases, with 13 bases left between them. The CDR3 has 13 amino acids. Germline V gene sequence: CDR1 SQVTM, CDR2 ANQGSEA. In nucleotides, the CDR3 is TGCAGCGTTGACGGCAGGTTAGGGTATGGCTACACCTTC. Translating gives CSVDGRLGYGYTF.

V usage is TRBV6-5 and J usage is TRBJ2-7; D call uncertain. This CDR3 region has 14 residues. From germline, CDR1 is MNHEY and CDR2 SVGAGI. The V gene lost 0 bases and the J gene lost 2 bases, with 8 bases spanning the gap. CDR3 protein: CASSYSTKTYEQYF. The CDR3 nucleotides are TGTGCCAGCAGTTACTCGACGAAAACCTACGAGCAGTACTTC.